A selection of T cell receptor beta chains follows, all from one sample in a study of blood T cell repertoires in COVID-19. Method: immunoSEQ multiplex PCR; TCRdb's copy keeps in-frame clones and lacks some. The data hold 72,000 or so clones, with 75% to 90% observed a single time. The sample comprised peripheral blood. The receptors shown here come from a woman aged 80 or over with active or convalescent COVID-19. The CDR3 runs from the conserved cysteine through the conserved F or W. The order of the fields is clone size, D gene, J gene, V gene, CDR3 protein, CDR3 DNA. D genes are given only for firm matches. Clone size is stated in some rows and not others, as once, few, many or a class when expanded.

>.|TRBD1|TRBJ2-1|TRBV7-9
CASSLPGQGIPFF
TGTGCCAGCAGCTTGCCCGGACAGGGAATTCCCTTCTTC
>.|TRBD1|TRBJ1-2|TRBV4-3
CASSQVGRGLDGYTF
TGCGCCAGCAGCCAAGTTGGCAGGGGGCTTGATGGCTACACCTTC
>.|.|TRBJ1-3|TRBV9
CASSVGAGTGNTIYF
TGTGCCAGCAGCGTAGGCGCGGGAACTGGAAACACCATATATTTT
>once|.|TRBJ1-3|TRBV9
CASSVAQAGFNGNTIYF
TGTGCCAGCAGCGTAGCTCAGGCAGGGTTCAATGGAAACACCATATATTTT
>.|.|TRBJ1-2|TRBV13
CASSLQGYGYTF
TGTGCCAGCAGCTTACAGGGTTATGGCTACACCTTC
>.|.|TRBJ2-1|TRBV11-3
CASSTVSGEQFF
TGTGCCAGCAGCACCGTATCGGGTGAGCAGTTCTTC
>.|.|TRBJ1-5|TRBV15
CATSRDLGEVGSNQPQHF
TGTGCCACCAGCAGAGATCTAGGGGAGGTCGGTAGCAATCAGCCCCAGCATTTT
>.|TRBD1|TRBJ1-2|TRBV18
CASSPSRDRVYYGYTF
TGTGCCAGCTCACCGTCCCGGGACAGGGTCTACTATGGCTACACCTTC
>.|TRBD1|TRBJ1-4|TRBV28
CASSQQGTNEKLFF
TGTGCCAGCAGTCAACAGGGGACTAATGAAAAACTGTTTTTT
>.|.|TRBJ1-2|TRBV9
CASSVGMGTTPDGYTF
TGTGCCAGCAGCGTAGGTATGGGCACCACCCCAGATGGCTACACCTTC
>.|TRBD1|TRBJ1-2|TRBV27
CASSYRQGYGYTF
TGTGCCAGCAGTTATAGACAGGGCTATGGCTACACCTTC
>.|TRBD1|TRBJ2-7|TRBV29-1
CSVEETGKDEQYF
TGCAGCGTTGAAGAGACAGGGAAGGACGAGCAGTACTTC
>.|TRBD1|TRBJ2-1|TRBV9
CASSPRTGRYNEQFF
TGTGCCAGCAGCCCCCGGACAGGGAGGTACAATGAGCAGTTCTTC
>.|TRBD2|TRBJ2-7|TRBV11-2
CASSFSGAMKLYEQYF
TGTGCCAGCAGCTTTAGCGGGGCAATGAAGCTCTACGAGCAGTACTTC
>.|TRBD1|TRBJ1-6|TRBV2
CASTGGRDSPLHF
TGTGCCAGCACAGGGGGCAGGGATTCACCCCTCCACTTT
>.|.|TRBJ2-2|TRBV4-1
CASSQDRRAGGELFF
TGCGCCAGCAGCCAGGACCGGAGGGCCGGCGGGGAGCTGTTTTTT
>.|TRBD1|TRBJ2-3|TRBV6-1
CASSEDRVGGDTQYF
TGTGCCAGCAGTGAGGACAGGGTAGGGGGGGATACGCAGTATTTT
>.|.|TRBJ1-5|TRBV5-6
CASSLLAGNQPQHF
TGTGCCAGCAGCTTGCTGGCAGGCAATCAGCCCCAGCATTTT
>.|.|TRBJ1-1|TRBV10-3
CAISVQAKNTEAFF
TGTGCCATCAGTGTACAGGCGAAGAACACTGAAGCTTTCTTT
>.|.|TRBJ1-5|TRBV4-3
CASTPSGGPLSNQPQHF
TGCGCCAGCACTCCATCGGGGGGACCCCTTAGCAATCAGCCCCAGCATTTT
>.|TRBD2|TRBJ2-1|TRBV2
CASAAGPARGREQFF
TGTGCCAGCGCCGCTGGCCCCGCGCGGGGGAGGGAGCAGTTCTTC
>.|.|TRBJ1-4|TRBV7-8
CASSLVTGGGEKLFF
TGTGCCAGCAGCTTAGTTACAGGCGGGGGAGAAAAACTGTTTTTT
>.|.|TRBJ2-7|TRBV5-4
CASSLKPGDYEQYF
TGTGCCAGCAGCTTGAAGCCAGGGGACTACGAGCAGTACTTC
>.|.|TRBJ1-3|TRBV19
CASTLVAGSGNTIYF
TGTGCCAGTACTCTGGTAGCAGGGTCTGGAAACACCATATATTTT
>.|TRBD1|TRBJ1-1|TRBV27
CASSLGGTGTGTEAFF
TGTGCCAGCAGTTTGGGGGGGACAGGGACGGGCACTGAAGCTTTCTTT
>.|.|TRBJ1-6|TRBV10-3
CAIGGASPPNSPLHF
TGTGCCATCGGAGGGGCATCACCGCCAAATTCACCCCTCCACTTT
>.|.|TRBJ1-1|TRBV25-1
CASSETQGVVTEAFF
TGTGCCAGCAGTGAGACCCAAGGGGTCGTCACTGAAGCTTTCTTT
>.|.|TRBJ1-2|TRBV7-9
CASSPNTNPNYGYTF
TGTGCCAGCAGCCCCAACACAAACCCTAACTATGGCTACACCTTC
>.|.|TRBJ1-3|TRBV21-1
CASNSGTGYNTIYF
TGTGCCAGCAACTCCGGGACAGGGTATAACACCATATATTTT
>.|.|TRBJ1-1|TRBV29-1
CSVARAMNTEAFF
TGCAGCGTTGCCAGGGCCATGAACACTGAAGCTTTCTTT
>.|.|TRBJ1-3|TRBV6-6
CASSGVYSGNTIYF
TGTGCCAGCAGCGGGGTGTACTCTGGAAACACCATATATTTT
>.|.|TRBJ1-1|TRBV28
CASSLEHFFTEAFF
TGTGCCAGCAGTCTAGAGCACTTCTTCACTGAAGCTTTCTTT
>.|.|TRBJ1-1|TRBV7-8
CASSFGGRADTEAFF
TGTGCCAGCAGCTTTGGAGGGCGCGCGGACACTGAAGCTTTCTTT
>.|.|TRBJ2-7|TRBV28
CASSLLARAPEQYF
TGTGCCAGCAGCCTGTTAGCCAGGGCTCCCGAGCAGTACTTC
>.|TRBD1|TRBJ1-5|TRBV28
CASSRNRGPNQPQHF
TGTGCCAGTTCTAGGAACAGGGGGCCAAATCAGCCCCAGCATTTT
>.|.|TRBJ1-1|TRBV7-2
CASSLSGPIGTEAFF
TGTGCCAGCAGCTTAAGCGGGCCGATCGGCACTGAAGCTTTCTTT
>.|.|TRBJ1-4|TRBV6-5
CASRSTGGGVEKLFF
TGTGCCAGCAGATCCACGGGAGGGGGGGTAGAAAAACTGTTTTTT
>.|TRBD1|TRBJ1-1|TRBV28
CASRGTGETFF
TGTGCCAGCAGAGGGACAGGCGAGACTTTCTTT
>.|.|TRBJ2-3|TRBV7-2
CASSLASLAGAGRVVDTQYF
TGTGCCAGCAGCTTAGCAAGTCTGGCGGGGGCCGGACGGGTGGTTGATACGCAGTATTTT
>.|.|TRBJ1-3|TRBV30
CAWSAFSGNTIYF
TGTGCCTGGAGCGCGTTCTCGGGAAACACCATATATTTT
>.|TRBD1|TRBJ2-2|TRBV30
CAWSTGGTGELFF
TGTGCCTGGTCTACAGGGGGGACCGGGGAGCTGTTTTTT
>.|TRBD1|TRBJ2-5|TRBV27
CASSLIGTGETQYF
TGTGCCAGCAGTTTAATTGGGACAGGGGAGACCCAGTACTTC
>.|TRBD1|TRBJ1-2|TRBV6-2/TRBV6-3
CASSFGGGGHGGYTF
TGTGCCAGCAGTTTCGGTGGAGGGGGCCACGGTGGCTACACCTTC
>.|TRBD1|TRBJ1-5|TRBV27
CASSPTGTHSNQPQHF
TGTGCCAGCAGTCCGACAGGGACCCATAGCAATCAGCCCCAGCATTTT
>.|.|TRBJ2-1|TRBV20-1
CSGVFGEQFF
TGCAGCGGGGTTTTCGGTGAGCAGTTCTTC
>.|.|TRBJ1-2|TRBV24-1
CATSDTEIYTF
TGTGCCACCAGTGACACAGAGATTTACACCTTC
>.|TRBD2|TRBJ2-7|TRBV13
CASSLGSSGGSYEQYF
TGTGCCAGCAGCTTAGGGTCAAGCGGGGGGTCCTACGAGCAGTACTTC
>.|.|TRBJ2-7|TRBV7-2
CASSLGRGASYEQYF
TGTGCCAGCAGCTTAGGTCGGGGGGCGTCTTACGAGCAGTACTTC
>once|.|TRBJ1-2|TRBV4-1
CASSQGGEEPRRSYTF
TGCGCCAGCAGCCAGGGGGGGGAGGAACCTAGGAGAAGCTACACCTTC
>.|.|TRBJ2-2|TRBV10-2
CASYNPRYNTGELFF
TGCGCCAGTTACAACCCTAGATATAACACCGGGGAGCTGTTTTTT
>.|TRBD2|TRBJ2-1|TRBV30
CAWSTKAGGPYNEQFF
TGTGCCTGGTCGACTAAAGCGGGGGGGCCCTACAATGAGCAGTTCTTC
>once|TRBD1|TRBJ2-7|TRBV19
CASSIGQGHSYEQYF
TGTGCCAGTAGTATCGGACAGGGGCACTCCTACGAGCAGTACTTC
>.|.|TRBJ2-7|TRBV9
CASSVGAGSNYEQYF
TGTGCCAGCAGCGTAGGGGCGGGGTCGAACTACGAGCAGTACTTC
>.|.|TRBJ2-5|TRBV3-1/TRBV3-2
CASSQGAGVQETQYF
TGTGCCAGCAGCCAAGGAGCAGGCGTACAAGAGACCCAGTACTTC
>few|TRBD2|TRBJ2-1|TRBV5-1
CASSRTSGGYNEQFF
TGCGCCAGCAGCCGGACTAGCGGGGGCTACAATGAGCAGTTCTTC
>.|.|TRBJ1-1|TRBV7-9
CASSRNYLQAQAFF
TGTGCCAGCAGCCGCAATTATTTGCAGGCCCAAGCTTTCTTT
>.|.|TRBJ1-5|TRBV18
CASSPSGDQPQHF
TGTGCCAGCTCACCATCCGGGGATCAGCCCCAGCATTTT